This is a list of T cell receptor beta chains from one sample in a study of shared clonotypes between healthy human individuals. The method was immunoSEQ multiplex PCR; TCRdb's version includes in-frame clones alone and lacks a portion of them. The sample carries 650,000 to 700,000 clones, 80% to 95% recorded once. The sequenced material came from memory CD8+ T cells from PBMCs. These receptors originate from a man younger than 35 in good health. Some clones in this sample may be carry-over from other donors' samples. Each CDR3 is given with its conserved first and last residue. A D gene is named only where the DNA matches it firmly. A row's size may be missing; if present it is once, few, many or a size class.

CASSLGYEQYF | TGTGCCAGCAGCTTAGGTTACGAGCAGTACTTC | TRBJ2-7 | NA | TRBV13 | NA
CASSLGAGRNYEQYF | TGTGCCAGCAGCTTAGGTGCTGGAAGGAACTACGAGCAGTACTTC | TRBJ2-7 | NA | TRBV7-9 | once
CASSLSPRDPGANEQFF | TGTGCCAGCAGTTTAAGCCCTCGGGACCCAGGCGCCAATGAGCAGTTCTTC | TRBJ2-1 | NA | TRBV28 | NA
CASSLDWASSGAGGTQYF | TGTGCCAGCAGCCTAGATTGGGCCTCTAGCGGGGCCGGGGGGACCCAGTACTTC | TRBJ2-5 | TRBD2 | TRBV7-2 | NA
CASSYSEGNTEAFF | TGTGCCAGCAGTTACTCGGAGGGCAACACTGAAGCTTTCTTT | TRBJ1-1 | NA | TRBV6-5 | few
CASSFSTGGYNQPQHF | TGTGCCAGCAGTTTTTCGACAGGGGGCTACAATCAGCCCCAGCATTTT | TRBJ1-5 | TRBD1 | TRBV28 | NA
CASSGLAGVYTGELFF | TGTGCCAGCAGCGGACTAGCGGGAGTTTACACCGGGGAGCTGTTTTTT | TRBJ2-2 | TRBD2 | TRBV7-9 | NA
CASSDNRVNEQFF | TGTGCCAGCAGCGACAACAGGGTGAATGAGCAGTTCTTC | TRBJ2-1 | NA | TRBV9 | NA
CASTIRGFEKLFF | TGTGCCAGCACAATTCGGGGTTTTGAAAAACTGTTTTTT | TRBJ1-4 | NA | TRBV5-4 | NA
CASSLAGRGNEKLFF | TGTGCCAGCAGCTTAGCAGGTAGGGGTAATGAAAAACTGTTTTTT | TRBJ1-4 | NA | TRBV7-2 | NA
CASSFWDIGSLSAKNIQYF | TGTGCCAGCAGTTTCTGGGACATAGGCTCCCTCAGTGCCAAAAACATTCAGTACTTC | TRBJ2-4 | NA | TRBV28 | NA
CASSLSGRYRGGYTF | TGTGCCAGCAGTTTATCTGGGCGGTACAGGGGGGGCTACACCTTC | TRBJ1-2 | TRBD1 | TRBV27 | NA
CASSSLRDSLNQPQHF | TGTGCCAGCAGTTCTCTGCGGGACAGCCTAAATCAGCCCCAGCATTTT | TRBJ1-5 | TRBD1 | TRBV28 | NA
CASGEGPDFGYGYTF | TGTGCCAGCGGGGAAGGGCCTGACTTCGGCTATGGCTACACCTTC | TRBJ1-2 | NA | TRBV9 | NA
CASSIGTSGNEQFF | TGTGCCAGCAGCATCGGGACTAGCGGCAATGAGCAGTTCTTC | TRBJ2-1 | TRBD2 | TRBV13 | NA
CASSLDRYGYTF | TGTGCCAGCAGTTTAGACCGCTATGGCTACACCTTC | TRBJ1-2 | NA | TRBV28 | NA
CASSDSEDMSMEQFF | TGTGCCAGCAGTGACAGTGAGGATATGTCGATGGAGCAGTTCTTC | TRBJ2-1 | NA | TRBV6-4 | NA
CASSHPTVTYEQYF | TGTGCCAGCAGCCATCCGACAGTTACCTACGAGCAGTACTTC | TRBJ2-7 | NA | TRBV5-8 | few
CASSPSAGLAEVGQFF | TGTGCCAGCTCACCAAGCGCGGGACTAGCGGAAGTTGGGCAGTTCTTC | TRBJ2-1 | TRBD2 | TRBV18 | NA
CASSEQAGVGANTEAFF | TGTGCCAGTAGTGAACAAGCGGGTGTGGGGGCGAACACTGAAGCTTTCTTT | TRBJ1-1 | NA | TRBV19 | NA
CASSYGLADLRVTDTQYF | TGTGCCAGCAGTTATGGGCTAGCGGACCTCCGGGTGACAGATACGCAGTATTTT | TRBJ2-3 | TRBD2 | TRBV28 | once
CASSLIHTSSYEQYF | TGTGCCAGCAGCCTTATTCACACGAGCTCCTACGAGCAGTACTTC | TRBJ2-7 | NA | TRBV28 | NA
CASSIDRGGFSGEKAGELFF | TGTGCCAGTAGTATAGATCGCGGGGGCTTTTCGGGGGAGAAGGCCGGGGAGCTGTTTTTT | TRBJ2-2 | NA | TRBV19 | NA
CASSLTGISYEQYF | TGTGCCAGCAGTCTGACAGGGATCTCCTACGAGCAGTACTTC | TRBJ2-7 | TRBD1 | TRBV28 | NA
CASSFEAGGPDTQYF | TGTGCCAGCAGCTTCGAAGCGGGAGGGCCAGATACGCAGTATTTT | TRBJ2-3 | TRBD2 | TRBV7-9 | NA
CASSSGGQLDGYTF | TGTGCCAGCAGCTCCGGGGGGCAGTTGGATGGCTACACCTTC | TRBJ1-2 | NA | TRBV9 | once
CASSPTAGEVYNEQFF | TGCGCCAGCAGCCCTACAGCGGGAGAGGTCTACAATGAGCAGTTCTTC | TRBJ2-1 | TRBD2 | TRBV4-3 | NA
CASSQGLAGGVAYF | TGTGCCAGCAGCCAGGGACTAGCGGGAGGAGTTGCGTACTTC | TRBJ2-4 | TRBD2 | TRBV11-2 | once
CASNPSGVAEAFF | TGTGCCAGTAATCCGAGTGGGGTGGCTGAAGCTTTCTTT | TRBJ1-1 | NA | TRBV19 | NA
CASSLGWLDAYNEQFF | TGTGCCAGCAGCTTAGGCTGGCTCGACGCCTACAATGAGCAGTTCTTC | TRBJ2-1 | NA | TRBV11-2 | NA
CASSPYLGFEQCF | TGTGCCAGCAGCCCGTATTTGGGGTTCGAGCAGTGCTTC | TRBJ2-7 | NA | TRBV4-2 | NA
CASSPGTGLEAFF | TGTGCCAGCAGTCCCGGGACAGGGCTTGAAGCTTTCTTT | TRBJ1-1 | TRBD1 | TRBV27 | NA
CASSIDPGPPRGLAGELFF | TGTGCCAGTAGTATAGATCCGGGACCACCACGGGGTCTGGCCGGGGAGCTGTTTTTT | TRBJ2-2 | NA | TRBV19 | NA
CASSLKQGSGSYEQYF | TGTGCCAGTAGTCTAAAACAGGGGTCTGGCTCCTACGAGCAGTACTTC | TRBJ2-7 | TRBD1 | TRBV19 | few
CASSLGLALTYEQYF | TGTGCCAGCAGTTTAGGACTAGCGCTAACCTACGAGCAGTACTTC | TRBJ2-7 | TRBD2 | TRBV28 | NA
CASSQNSLGYEQFF | TGTGCCAGCAGCCAAAATTCGCTAGGGTATGAGCAGTTCTTC | TRBJ2-1 | NA | TRBV4-2 | NA
CASSQDNLGTYEQYF | TGTGCCAGCAGCCAAGATAATTTAGGAACCTACGAGCAGTACTTC | TRBJ2-7 | NA | TRBV4-2 | NA
CASSHRGDTAREQYF | TGTGCCAGCAGCCACCGTGGGGACACGGCTCGGGAGCAGTACTTC | TRBJ2-7 | NA | TRBV7-9 | NA
CASRAPTRYEQYF | TGTGCCAGCAGAGCCCCTACGAGGTACGAGCAGTACTTC | TRBJ2-7 | NA | TRBV28 | NA
CASSAQSGLAYEQYF | TGTGCCAGCAGCGCCCAATCCGGACTAGCCTACGAGCAGTACTTC | TRBJ2-7 | TRBD2 | TRBV9 | NA
CASSLNKAGTANYEQYF | TGTGCCAGCAGTTTGAATAAAGCCGGGACAGCCAACTACGAGCAGTACTTC | TRBJ2-7 | TRBD1 | TRBV27 | few
CASSSPTSSPGELFF | TGTGCCAGCAGCTCCCCCACTAGTAGTCCCGGGGAGCTGTTTTTT | TRBJ2-2 | NA | TRBV28 | once
CASSSLHTGELFF | TGTGCCAGCAGCTCCCTGCACACCGGGGAGCTGTTTTTT | TRBJ2-2 | NA | TRBV7-3 | NA
CASSPPRGSYNEQFF | TGTGCCAGCAGCCCCCCGAGGGGCTCCTACAATGAGCAGTTCTTC | TRBJ2-1 | NA | TRBV7-9 | NA
CASSLAARLETQYF | TGTGCCAGCAGCTTAGCGGCACGCCTGGAGACCCAGTACTTC | TRBJ2-5 | NA | TRBV7-8 | NA
CASSLGAGQNEKLFF | TGTGCCAGCAGCTTAGGCGCAGGGCAGAATGAAAAACTGTTTTTT | TRBJ1-4 | NA | TRBV7-9 | NA
CASSESENTEAFF | TGTGCCAGCAGTGAATCGGAAAACACTGAAGCTTTCTTT | TRBJ1-1 | NA | TRBV6-1 | NA
CASSQEGQVPYEQYF | TGCGCCAGCAGCCAAGAGGGACAGGTCCCCTACGAGCAGTACTTC | TRBJ2-7 | TRBD1 | TRBV4-1 | NA
CASSGGPDTQYF | TGTGCCAGCAGCGGGGGCCCAGATACGCAGTATTTT | TRBJ2-3 | NA | TRBV9 | NA
CASSLWAEAGDTQYF | TGTGCCAGCAGTTTATGGGCGGAAGCGGGCGATACGCAGTATTTT | TRBJ2-3 | NA | TRBV28 | NA